This passage covers 6 T cell receptor beta chains from one sample sequenced in a study of control samples from healthy donors and cancer patients. Clones were sequenced by immunoSEQ multiplex PCR, and TCRdb holds only the in-frame ones, with some missing. Of around 45,000 clones in the sample, 60% to 80% were seen once. Sequencing was performed on formalin-fixed, paraffin-embedded tissue. The receptors come from a male donor with melanoma.

This clone has just a few counts. The V and J genes are TRBV6-6 and TRBJ2-7, with D hard to call. Germline lookup yields CDR1 MNHNY and CDR2 SVGAGI (reference sequence). The length of the CDR3 is 11 residues. V shed 6 bases and J shed 11 bases, with 14 bases lying between them. As DNA, the CDR3 is TGTGCCAGCAGCTTGGACCGAGTGGAGTACTTC. It codes for CASSLDRVEYF.

The chain recombines TRBV3-1 (or the pseudogene TRBV3-2) with TRBJ2-2, with D uncertain. The CDR3 loop spans 12 amino acids. Trimming took 0 bases from V and 9 from J, leaving 5 bases between them. Germline assignment: CDR1 LGHDT and CDR2 YNNKEL (reference sequence). The CDR3 coding sequence is TGTGCCAGCAGCCAAGAGGGCCGGGAGCTGTTTTTT. This encodes CASSQEGRELFF.

This chain joins TRBV2 and TRBJ2-3, with D uncertain. Trimming cost V 1 base and J 5 bases, with 7 bases left between them. The CDR3 runs 13 residues. Germline V gives CDR1 SNHLY, CDR2 FYNNEI. In DNA form, the CDR3 reads TGTGCCAGCAGTGAAGATGGCGGAGATACGCAGTATTTT. Translating gives CASSEDGGDTQYF. The entire variable domain, with the rest obtained from reference TRBV2 and TRBJ2-3, is as follows: EPEVTQTPSHQVTQMGQEVILRCVPISNHLYFYWYRQILGQKVEFLVSFYNNEISEKSEIFDDQFSVERPDGSNFTLKIRSTKLEDSAMYFCASSEDGGDTQYFGPGTRLTVL.

The sample holds one count of this clone. This rearrangement joins TRBV18 to TRBJ2-1; D perhaps matches TRBD1 (6 bases). This CDR3 is 15 amino acids long. Trimming removed 2 bases at V and 2 bases at J, with 10 bases between. The V gene's germline CDR1 is KGHSH and CDR2 LQKENI. CDR3 residues: CASSPGGGTYNEQFF. CDR3 nucleotides: TGTGCCAGCTCACCAGGGGGCGGAACCTACAATGAGCAGTTCTTC.

This clone was counted only a few times. The V gene is TRBV19, the J gene TRBJ2-3; D is unclear. CDR3 length: 12 residues. Looked up from germline, CDR1 is LNHDA and CDR2 is SQIVND (reference sequence). Trimming left V 0 bases short and J 8 bases short, with 6 bases between. CDR3 DNA sequence: TGTGCCAGTAGTATAGAGCCCGCTACGCAGTATTTT. Its translation: CASSIEPATQYF.

This clone was recorded a few times. The chain couples TRBV5-1 to TRBJ2-3; D might be TRBD2 (6 bases). This CDR3 region has 15 residues. Deletions cut 4 bases from V and 5 bases from J, with 17 bases between. Germline V gene data show CDR1 as SGHRS and CDR2 as YFSETQ. Here the CDR3 DNA reads TGCGCCAGCAGCGGGGGACTCAAAAGGGGAGATACGCAGTATTTT. Translation: CASSGGLKRGDTQYF.